Below, one T cell receptor (beta chain) is given with its context. Antigen: not known. V shed 3 bases and J shed 4 bases, with 12 bases lying between them. The CDR3 length is 14 residues. Germline V CDR1 and CDR2: LNHDA, SQIVND (reference sequence). Researchers ran the PCR with 60 Vbeta and 13 Jbeta primers. Only in-frame clones appear in the TCRdb table, and some are missing; sequencing was by immunoSEQ multiplex PCR. The table has 150,000 to 200,000 clones, more than 80% seen once. The record originates from a study of cytomegalovirus exposure and HLA in healthy donors. General study results and limits: Links to common viral pathogens appeared, in a later analysis, for several of the most significant clusters. V- and J-gene trimming of TCR beta was linked (in a later analysis) to a missense DCLRE1C variant. Altogether, 170 or so TCR beta chains were recorded as cytomegalovirus-associated.

The source of this sequence is a young woman in good health and CMV-seronegative. This rearrangement joins TRBV19 to TRBJ1-1, with D possibly matching TRBD1 (5 bases). Material: PBMCs. This CDR3 is CASSIRGLGTEAFF. For the CDR3, the DNA is TGTGCCAGTAGTATCCGGGGACTGGGCACTGAAGCTTTCTTT.